These T cell receptor beta chains were read from a single sample in a study of T cell responses to AZD1222 COVID-19 vaccine. Assay: immunoSEQ multiplex PCR; the TCRdb copy retains only in-frame clones and omits some. There are about 130,000 clones in the sample; 88% occur only once, and around a sixth lies in the top ten. The sample consisted of peripheral blood, taken on day 0 of MenACWY control vaccination. The source is an adult in good health. Both conserved end residues are part of each CDR3.

j_call | v_call | cdr3_aa
TRBJ2-5 | TRBV10-3 | CAIKGDGTSGRAGETQYF
TRBJ1-2 | TRBV28 | CASSLGGGVRYGYTF
TRBJ1-1 | TRBV5-1 | CASSLALGRTEAFF
TRBJ1-2 | TRBV7-3 | CASSLTGTEDGYTF
TRBJ1-2 | TRBV3-1/TRBV3-2 | CASSPGHSENYGYTF
TRBJ2-3 | TRBV12-3/TRBV12-4 | CASSWMGADTQYF
TRBJ2-7 | TRBV6-5 | CASSYIAGGNEQYF
TRBJ1-1 | TRBV6-2/TRBV6-3 | CASSYRLGQGNTEAFF
TRBJ1-2 | TRBV3-1/TRBV3-2 | CASSRTPNTVKGYGYTF
TRBJ2-7 | TRBV18 | CASSPGLAASYEQYF
TRBJ2-1 | TRBV5-6 | CASSYPGLGSSYNEQFF
TRBJ2-7 | TRBV28 | CASRSGGTSGPYEQYF
TRBJ1-6 | TRBV4-1 | CASSQDTSNSPLHF
TRBJ2-7 | TRBV2 | CATKPSRDSSYEQYF
TRBJ2-2 | TRBV30 | CAWERDYLNTGELFF
TRBJ2-7 | TRBV30 | CAWGSGTGAYEQYF
TRBJ1-6 | TRBV25-1 | CASRTVLNSPLHF
TRBJ2-5 | TRBV19 | CASSSLGGAQETQYF
TRBJ1-2 | TRBV28 | CASSRGENYGYTF
TRBJ2-2 | TRBV5-1 | CASSLGRPTNTGELFF
TRBJ1-6 | TRBV6-4 | CASSDSGQGASPLHF
TRBJ1-4 | TRBV18 | CASSPSYDRPEKLFF
TRBJ2-1 | TRBV11-2 | CASQVVRNNEQFF
TRBJ2-7 | TRBV10-3 | CAISGGQVPGFSYEQYF
TRBJ1-2 | TRBV27 | CASSLDRGSGYTF
TRBJ1-1 | TRBV9 | CASSVIMNTEAFF
TRBJ2-7 | TRBV24-1 | CATRSQRGYEQYF
TRBJ2-7 | TRBV24-1 | CATSDLTGEQYF
TRBJ2-7 | TRBV11-2 | CASSLARGVHEQYF
TRBJ2-7 | TRBV5-1 | CASSPTGRTYEQYF
TRBJ2-7 | TRBV28 | CASSSPGPTSYEQYF
TRBJ2-3 | TRBV29-1 | CSAFGRAREGHTQYF
TRBJ1-4 | TRBV19 | CASSGQGSTNEKLFF
TRBJ1-2 | TRBV16 | CASSQFETGFYGYTF
TRBJ2-7 | TRBV9 | CASSVGGSPSYEQYF
TRBJ2-7 | TRBV11-3 | CASSLRGRGNEQYF
TRBJ1-3 | TRBV30 | CACDPGTSYSGNTIYF
TRBJ2-3 | TRBV5-1 | CASSFQRDATDTQYF
TRBJ1-1 | TRBV19 | CASHKPGRMNTEAFF
TRBJ2-1 | TRBV28 | CASSLGGGLEFF
TRBJ2-3 | TRBV28 | CASSAPLGGPDTQYF
TRBJ2-7 | TRBV28 | CASTRTGAGEQYF
TRBJ2-7 | TRBV6-5 | CASLRAENLGEQYF
TRBJ1-6 | TRBV27 | CASGPGTYNSPLHF
TRBJ2-3 | TRBV5-6 | CASSLRGGGDTQYF
TRBJ2-1 | TRBV28 | CASSLSTSGSYNEQFF
TRBJ2-7 | TRBV7-3 | CASSLTPTNEQYF
TRBJ2-3 | TRBV9 | CASSGRLAGGPSSDTQYF
TRBJ1-5 | TRBV5-1 | CASSPTGLGNQPQHF
TRBJ2-7 | TRBV30 | CAWTRTGVPYEQYF
TRBJ1-2 | TRBV28 | CASSLVRAYGYTF
TRBJ2-7 | TRBV9 | CASSVYPGQGAYEQYF
TRBJ2-7 | TRBV28 | CASNLGQGRREQYF